These 3 T cell receptor beta chains were all obtained from the same sample, sequenced in a study of T cell repertoires in cytomegalovirus infection. TCRdb passed the reads through MiXCR, listing each CDR3 protein once. The table has roughly 230,000 distinct CDR3 sequences, roughly 6.5% seen once. Sequencing input: PBMCs. These receptors originate from a human donor in good health (CMV status not recorded). Some clones in this sample may be carry-over from other donors' samples.

The table lists this clonotype with many counts. The rearrangement uses TRBV5-4 and TRBJ2-5; D remains unclear. Germline lookup yields CDR1 SGHNT and CDR2 YYREEE (reference sequence). V lost 0 bases and J 1 base, leaving 4 bases between the germline ends. The CDR3 extends over 13 amino acids. This chain's CDR3 is CASSLGGQETQYF. CDR3 coding DNA: TGTGCCAGCAGCTTGGGGGGCCAAGAGACCCAGTACTTC.

In regard to this clonotype: Since a much larger clone is just one base distant, this may be a read error. V gene TRBV30 combines with J gene TRBJ1-4; unclear D gene. CDR1 is GTSNPN and CDR2 is SVGIG in the germline V gene (reference sequence). The CDR3 totals 14 residues. The CDR3 nucleotides read TGTGCCTGGAACGATCAGGAGAAAAGTGGAAAACTGATTTTT. Translation gives CAWNDQEKSGKLIF.

This clonotype has ten or more counts. The chain has TRBV6-2 or TRBV6-3 and TRBJ2-7; no clear D gene. V lost 2 bases and J lost 0, with 14 bases in between. The CDR3 is 16 amino acids. The V gene's germline CDR1 is MNHEY and CDR2 SVGEGT. DNA for the CDR3: TGTGCCAGCAGTTACCTTATGCGGCCGAGCTCCTACGAGCAGTACTTC. It encodes CASSYLMRPSSYEQYF.